The clone carrying this TCR beta chain was picked up a small number of times. The data were obtained in a study of T cell repertoires in cytomegalovirus infection. Germline V gives CDR1 SGHNT, CDR2 YYREEE (reference sequence). The CDR3 consists of 14 residues. Deletions cut 1 base from V and 2 bases from J, with 9 bases between. TCRdb fed the reads into MiXCR, producing one record per CDR3 protein. The data show 250,000 to 350,000 distinct CDR3 sequences, under 30% seen once. Sequences were obtained from PBMCs. The sequence was collected from a human donor in good health (CMV status not recorded). Some clones in this sample may be carry-over from other donors' samples. V and J are TRBV5-4 and TRBJ2-5; the D is unclear. The CDR3 loop reads CASSLKVGQETQYF. CDR3 in DNA: TGTGCCAGCAGCTTGAAGGTTGGGCAAGAGACCCAGTACTTC.